Presented here are 3 T cell receptor beta chains from one specimen sequenced in a study of blood T cell repertoires in COVID-19. Clones were sequenced by immunoSEQ multiplex PCR, and TCRdb holds only the in-frame ones, with some missing. Of tens of thousands of clones listed, nearly 70% were seen once; the top ten hold 5.5% to 6.5%. Source material: peripheral blood. These receptors were collected from a man older than 75 with acute or convalescent COVID-19.

The chain combines TRBV12-5 with TRBJ2-2; D perhaps matches TRBD1 (5 bases). The CDR3 length is 14 residues. Trimming removed 1 base at V and 4 bases at J, with 7 bases between. Germline assignment: CDR1 LGHNT and CDR2 FRNRAP. CDR3 in amino acids: CASGLGQSTGELFF. CDR3 sequence (DNA): TGTGCTAGTGGTTTGGGACAGAGCACCGGGGAGCTGTTTTTT.

This clone is a singleton in its sample. CDR3 loop: CASSPRVATDYEQYF. Here the CDR3 DNA reads TGTGCCAGCTCACCACGGGTAGCGACCGACTACGAGCAGTACTTC. J is TRBJ2-7 and V is TRBV18, with a tentative D call TRBD2 (5 bases). Germline V gene sequence: CDR1 KGHSH, CDR2 LQKENI. The CDR3 spans 15 residues. V was pared by 1 base and J by 3 bases, with 13 bases between.

The rearrangement links TRBV9 to TRBJ2-1; D possibly corresponds to TRBD1 (6 bases). The germline V gene has CDR1 SGDLS and CDR2 YYNGEE. The germline V and J ends were trimmed by 0 bases and 10 bases, with 14 bases remaining between them. CDR3 length equals 14 residues. The CDR3 here is CASSVGLAQGEQFF. The CDR3 coding sequence is TGTGCCAGCAGCGTAGGTCTGGCACAGGGAGAGCAGTTCTTC.